These T cell receptor beta chains were read from a single sample in a study of shared clonotypes between healthy human individuals. Assay used: immunoSEQ multiplex PCR; TCRdb lists only in-frame clones, some missing. Of about 2.4 million clones in the sample, 90% to 95% were seen once. What was sequenced was naive CD4+ T cells from PBMCs. Receptors originate from a man younger than 35 in good health. Some clones in this sample may be carry-over from other donors' samples. The CDR3 runs from the conserved cysteine through the conserved F or W. A D gene is named only where the DNA matches it firmly. The listing skips clone size in some rows; elsewhere it reads once, few, many or a size class.

D gene: .; J gene: TRBJ1-1; V gene: TRBV7-9; clone size: few; CDR3 DNA: TGTGCCAGCAGCTTAGCTGGACCTGGGGCTTTCTTT; CDR3 protein: CASSLAGPGAFF
D gene: TRBD1; J gene: TRBJ1-2; V gene: TRBV7-9; clone size: .; CDR3 DNA: TGTGCCAGCAGCCGCGGAGTAGGGAACCAGGGGGACTATGGCTACACCTTC; CDR3 protein: CASSRGVGNQGDYGYTF
D gene: .; J gene: TRBJ2-7; V gene: TRBV14; clone size: once; CDR3 DNA: TGTGCCAGCAGCCCGGGAATATCCTACGAGCAGTACTTC; CDR3 protein: CASSPGISYEQYF
D gene: TRBD2; J gene: TRBJ2-1; V gene: TRBV11-2; clone size: once; CDR3 DNA: TGTGCCAGCAGCCTGGGACTAGCGGGGGGATACAATGAGCAGTTCTTC; CDR3 protein: CASSLGLAGGYNEQFF
D gene: TRBD1; J gene: TRBJ1-4; V gene: TRBV30; clone size: once; CDR3 DNA: TGTGCCTGGACCGGGACAGGGTCTGAAAAACTGTTTTTT; CDR3 protein: CAWTGTGSEKLFF
D gene: .; J gene: TRBJ2-6; V gene: TRBV28; clone size: once; CDR3 DNA: TGTGCCAGCAGTTTTGGTACCGGGGCAACAGGGGCCAACGTCCTGACTTTC; CDR3 protein: CASSFGTGATGANVLTF
D gene: TRBD2; J gene: TRBJ2-3; V gene: TRBV2; clone size: .; CDR3 DNA: TGTGCCAGCAGTGATCGACTAGCGGACACAGATACGCAGTATTTT; CDR3 protein: CASSDRLADTDTQYF
D gene: TRBD2; J gene: TRBJ2-2; V gene: TRBV5-4; clone size: .; CDR3 DNA: TGTGCCAGCAGCTTAGGGAGACTAGCGGGAGAAGGTACCGGGGAGCTGTTTTTT; CDR3 protein: CASSLGRLAGEGTGELFF
D gene: .; J gene: TRBJ2-3; V gene: TRBV5-4; clone size: .; CDR3 DNA: TGTGCCAGCAGCCCTCAGGGGGGGCGCACAGATACGCAGTATTTT; CDR3 protein: CASSPQGGRTDTQYF
D gene: TRBD1; J gene: TRBJ1-5; V gene: TRBV2; clone size: few; CDR3 DNA: TGTGCCAGCAGTCCCACAGGGGCTCGTGGGCCCCAGCATTTT; CDR3 protein: CASSPTGARGPQHF
D gene: .; J gene: TRBJ2-5; V gene: TRBV5-1; clone size: .; CDR3 DNA: TGCGCCAGCAGCCTGGGTCCGGAGTCAGGGAAGACCCAGTACTTC; CDR3 protein: CASSLGPESGKTQYF
D gene: .; J gene: TRBJ1-2; V gene: TRBV30; clone size: .; CDR3 DNA: TGTGCCTGGACGCGTATTGATATGCGATCCAGCCGGGGCTACACCTTC; CDR3 protein: CAWTRIDMRSSRGYTF
D gene: .; J gene: TRBJ2-5; V gene: TRBV2; clone size: once; CDR3 DNA: TGTGCCAGCCGAAGGGGTGGCAGACAAGAGACCCAGTACTTC; CDR3 protein: CASRRGGRQETQYF
D gene: .; J gene: TRBJ1-3; V gene: TRBV7-9; clone size: .; CDR3 DNA: TGTGCCAGCAGCTTACAGGGAAACACCATATATTTT; CDR3 protein: CASSLQGNTIYF
D gene: .; J gene: TRBJ1-1; V gene: TRBV7-3; clone size: .; CDR3 DNA: TGTGCCAGCAGCCCTACACGGGATAACACTGAAGCTTTCTTT; CDR3 protein: CASSPTRDNTEAFF
D gene: TRBD1; J gene: TRBJ1-5; V gene: TRBV7-9; clone size: .; CDR3 DNA: TGTGCCAGCAGCTTATCCGGGACAGGGGACCAGCCCCAGCATTTT; CDR3 protein: CASSLSGTGDQPQHF
D gene: .; J gene: TRBJ1-2; V gene: TRBV7-2; clone size: few; CDR3 DNA: TGTGCCAGCAGCTTAGCTTGGAGGGTCGGATATGGCTACACCTTC; CDR3 protein: CASSLAWRVGYGYTF
D gene: .; J gene: TRBJ2-3; V gene: TRBV14; clone size: .; CDR3 DNA: TGTGCCAGCAGCCAAGTAGGCATTTGGTCCGATACGCAGTATTTT; CDR3 protein: CASSQVGIWSDTQYF
D gene: .; J gene: TRBJ1-2; V gene: TRBV11-2; clone size: .; CDR3 DNA: TGTGCCAGCAGCCCCGGACAGAACTATGGCTACACCTTC; CDR3 protein: CASSPGQNYGYTF
D gene: TRBD1; J gene: TRBJ1-1; V gene: TRBV6-5; clone size: .; CDR3 DNA: TGTGCCAGCAGTTACACCCAACAGGGGGCTGGCACTGAAGCTTTCTTT; CDR3 protein: CASSYTQQGAGTEAFF
D gene: .; J gene: TRBJ2-1; V gene: TRBV2; clone size: .; CDR3 DNA: TGTGCCAGCAGGCGGAGTTTCCTTTACAATGAGCAGTTCTTC; CDR3 protein: CASRRSFLYNEQFF
D gene: TRBD1; J gene: TRBJ2-1; V gene: TRBV7-3; clone size: .; CDR3 DNA: TGTGCCAGCAGCGGTTTGATATCGGGACAGGGTTTGTACAATGAGCAGTTCTTC; CDR3 protein: CASSGLISGQGLYNEQFF
D gene: TRBD1; J gene: TRBJ1-5; V gene: TRBV12-5; clone size: few; CDR3 DNA: TGTGCTAGTGATTACAGGGGTCCGGGCAATCAGCCCCAGCATTTT; CDR3 protein: CASDYRGPGNQPQHF
D gene: TRBD1; J gene: TRBJ2-1; V gene: TRBV18; clone size: .; CDR3 DNA: TGTGCCAGCACATGGACAGGGGGTAACAATGAGCAGTTCTTC; CDR3 protein: CASTWTGGNNEQFF
D gene: .; J gene: TRBJ2-5; V gene: TRBV7-3; clone size: .; CDR3 DNA: TGTGCCAGCAGCCCTAGACAGCAAGAGACCCAGTACTTC; CDR3 protein: CASSPRQQETQYF
D gene: .; J gene: TRBJ1-1; V gene: TRBV9; clone size: .; CDR3 DNA: TGTGCCAGCAGCGTACGAGGGAACACTGAAGCTTTCTTT; CDR3 protein: CASSVRGNTEAFF
D gene: .; J gene: TRBJ2-3; V gene: TRBV12-5; clone size: .; CDR3 DNA: TGTGCTAGTGGTTTGGGCCTAACTGCCCGCACAGATACGCAGTATTTT; CDR3 protein: CASGLGLTARTDTQYF
D gene: TRBD1; J gene: TRBJ2-7; V gene: TRBV27; clone size: .; CDR3 DNA: TGTGCCAGCAGTTTATCTCCCGGGACAGCTAGCTACGAGCAGTACTTC; CDR3 protein: CASSLSPGTASYEQYF
D gene: TRBD1; J gene: TRBJ2-5; V gene: TRBV7-9; clone size: .; CDR3 DNA: TGTGCCAGCAGCCCTCCCCCCGGACAGGGGCAGGAGACCCAGTACTTC; CDR3 protein: CASSPPPGQGQETQYF
D gene: TRBD1; J gene: TRBJ2-7; V gene: TRBV27; clone size: .; CDR3 DNA: TGTGCCAGCAGTTTAACTACGAGACAGGGGTCCTACGAGCAGTACTTC; CDR3 protein: CASSLTTRQGSYEQYF
D gene: .; J gene: TRBJ2-7; V gene: TRBV11-2; clone size: .; CDR3 DNA: TGTGCCAGCAGCTCCATTCGGGGCGGTGTTTCCTACGAGCAGTACTTC; CDR3 protein: CASSSIRGGVSYEQYF
D gene: .; J gene: TRBJ1-2; V gene: TRBV7-2; clone size: .; CDR3 DNA: TGTGCCAGCAGCTTAGGGTCGGGGACAAACTATGGCTACACCTTC; CDR3 protein: CASSLGSGTNYGYTF
D gene: TRBD1; J gene: TRBJ1-5; V gene: TRBV10-3; clone size: once; CDR3 DNA: TGTGCCATCAGTGAGAAGGCAGGGGGGAATCAGCCCCAGCATTTT; CDR3 protein: CAISEKAGGNQPQHF
D gene: .; J gene: TRBJ2-1; V gene: TRBV29-1; clone size: .; CDR3 DNA: TGCAGCGTTCGTGGTAGAGCCTACAATGAGCAGTTCTTC; CDR3 protein: CSVRGRAYNEQFF
D gene: TRBD2; J gene: TRBJ2-1; V gene: TRBV5-1; clone size: .; CDR3 DNA: TGCGCCAGCAGCTCCTTAGCGGGGGAAACCTTTACCAATGAGCAGTTCTTC; CDR3 protein: CASSSLAGETFTNEQFF
D gene: .; J gene: TRBJ1-2; V gene: TRBV7-8; clone size: .; CDR3 DNA: TGTGCCAGCAGCTTAGAAGGCAGGGAGCGGGGCTACACCTTC; CDR3 protein: CASSLEGRERGYTF
D gene: .; J gene: TRBJ1-1; V gene: TRBV19; clone size: once; CDR3 DNA: TGTGCCAGTAGTATCCTGGCAGGGGAGAACACTGAAGCTTTCTTT; CDR3 protein: CASSILAGENTEAFF
D gene: .; J gene: TRBJ1-1; V gene: TRBV18; clone size: few; CDR3 DNA: TGTGCCAGCTCACCACAGGTTCGGGAGGCTTTCTTT; CDR3 protein: CASSPQVREAFF
D gene: .; J gene: TRBJ1-2; V gene: TRBV28; clone size: .; CDR3 DNA: TGTGCCAGCAGTAAGGGAACGGTTAACTATGGCTACACCTTC; CDR3 protein: CASSKGTVNYGYTF
D gene: .; J gene: TRBJ1-2; V gene: TRBV7-2; clone size: .; CDR3 DNA: TGTGCCAGCAGCTTCCCAAGTGGTGGCTACACCTTC; CDR3 protein: CASSFPSGGYTF
D gene: TRBD1; J gene: TRBJ2-7; V gene: TRBV9; clone size: .; CDR3 DNA: TGTGCCAGCAGCGGGGACAGTTCCCGCTACGAGCAGTACTTC; CDR3 protein: CASSGDSSRYEQYF
D gene: .; J gene: TRBJ2-5; V gene: TRBV18; clone size: .; CDR3 DNA: TGTGCCAGCTCACCAAATGGAGGGCCCCAAGAGACCCAGTACTTC; CDR3 protein: CASSPNGGPQETQYF
D gene: .; J gene: TRBJ2-3; V gene: TRBV10-3; clone size: once; CDR3 DNA: TGTGCCATAATGGGGGGACAAGGGGATACGCAGTATTTT; CDR3 protein: CAIMGGQGDTQYF